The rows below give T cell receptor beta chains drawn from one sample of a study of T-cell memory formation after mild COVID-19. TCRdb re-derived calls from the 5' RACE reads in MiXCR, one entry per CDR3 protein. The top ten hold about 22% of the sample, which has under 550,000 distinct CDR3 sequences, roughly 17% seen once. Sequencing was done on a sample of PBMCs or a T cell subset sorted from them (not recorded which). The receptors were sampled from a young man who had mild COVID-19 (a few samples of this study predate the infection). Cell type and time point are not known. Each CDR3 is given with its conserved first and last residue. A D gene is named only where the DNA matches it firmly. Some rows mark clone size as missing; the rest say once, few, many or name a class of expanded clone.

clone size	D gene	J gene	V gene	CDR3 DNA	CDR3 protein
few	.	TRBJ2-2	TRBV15	TGTGCCACCAGCAAGGACCGTAACACCGGGGAGCTGTTTTTT	CATSKDRNTGELFF
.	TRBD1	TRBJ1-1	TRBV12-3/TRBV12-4	TGTGCCAGCAGCCGCGGACAGGGGAGGGACACTGAAGCTTTCTTT	CASSRGQGRDTEAFF
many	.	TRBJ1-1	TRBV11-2	TGTGCCAGCAGCTCCAGGGGAAACACTGAAGCTTTCTTT	CASSSRGNTEAFF
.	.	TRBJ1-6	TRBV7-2	TGTGCCAGCAGCTTAGAAGACAGCTGGAATTCACCCCTCCACTTT	CASSLEDSWNSPLHF
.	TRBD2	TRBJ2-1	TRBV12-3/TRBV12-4	TGTGCCAGCAGCCCCTGGAGAGCGGGGGATGAGCAGTTCTTC	CASSPWRAGDEQFF
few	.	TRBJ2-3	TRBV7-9	TGTGCCAGCAACATAAGGTCAGGGGAGACCACAGATACGCAGTATTTT	CASNIRSGETTDTQYF
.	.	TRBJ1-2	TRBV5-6	TGTGCCAGCAGCTCGTCCCAGAGGGGCTACACCTTC	CASSSSQRGYTF
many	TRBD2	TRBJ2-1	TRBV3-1	TGTGCCAGCAGCCAAGATATCAGGGAGACTAGCGAGTTCTACAATGAGCAGTTCTTC	CASSQDIRETSEFYNEQFF
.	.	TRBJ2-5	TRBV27	TGTGCCAGTGGACGGAGGGGGCAGACCCAGTACTTC	CASGRRGQTQYF
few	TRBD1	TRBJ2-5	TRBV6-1	TGTGCCAGCAGGACGGGACAGACGAACCAAGAGACCCAGTACTTC	CASRTGQTNQETQYF
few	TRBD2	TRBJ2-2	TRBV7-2	TGTGCCAGCAGCGGAGGGACTAGCGGGGGGAGTCGGGAGCTGTTTTTT	CASSGGTSGGSRELFF
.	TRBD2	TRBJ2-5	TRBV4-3	TGCGCCAGCAGGGACTCCTTGGCGGGGGATGAGACCCAGTACTTC	CASRDSLAGDETQYF
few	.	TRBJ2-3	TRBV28	TGTGCCAGCAGTGATCACGGGTCCCTCAGGGATACGCAGTATTTT	CASSDHGSLRDTQYF
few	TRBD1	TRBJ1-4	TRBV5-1	TGCGCCAGCAGGATTGGCCTGGGGACAGCTAATGAAAAACTGTTTTTT	CASRIGLGTANEKLFF
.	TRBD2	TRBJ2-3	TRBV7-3	TGTGCCAGCAGCTTAACTAGCGGGGTCCCAGATACGCAGTATTTT	CASSLTSGVPDTQYF
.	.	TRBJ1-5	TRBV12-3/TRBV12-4	TGTGCCAGCACCCCGGGGCAGGGACTCCCCAATCAGCCCCAGCATTTT	CASTPGQGLPNQPQHF
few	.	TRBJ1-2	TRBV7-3	TGTGCCAGCAGCTTTGACTCGGGCTATGGCTACACCTTC	CASSFDSGYGYTF
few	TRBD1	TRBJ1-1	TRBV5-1	TGCGCCAGCAGCCTACCGACAGGGGATCTCTCTGAAGCTTTCTTT	CASSLPTGDLSEAFF
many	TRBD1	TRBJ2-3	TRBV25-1	TGTGCCAGCAGTGAAAAGGACAGGAGCACAGATACGCAGTATTTT	CASSEKDRSTDTQYF
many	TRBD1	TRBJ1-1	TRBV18	TGTGCCAGCTCACAGGCCGGGACAGGGTTTCGGAACACTGAAGCTTTCTTT	CASSQAGTGFRNTEAFF
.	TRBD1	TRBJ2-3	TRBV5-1	TGCGCCAGCAGCTTACCGGACAGGGGGAATACGCAGTATTTT	CASSLPDRGNTQYF
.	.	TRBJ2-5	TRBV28	TGTGCCAGCAGTTTGACAGGATCCGGGGTGACCCAGTACTTC	CASSLTGSGVTQYF
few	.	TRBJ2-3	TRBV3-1	TGTGCCAGCAGCCAAGGGTTTGCCGGACAAGGGACGGATACGCAGTATTTT	CASSQGFAGQGTDTQYF
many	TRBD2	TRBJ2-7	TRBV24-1	TGTGCCACCAGTGACCCTCTAGCGGGGGGGAGCTCCTACGAGCAGTACTTC	CATSDPLAGGSSYEQYF
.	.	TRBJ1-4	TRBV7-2	TGTGCCAGCAGCGTCATGGGGGGAGCAGAAAAACTGTTTTTT	CASSVMGGAEKLFF
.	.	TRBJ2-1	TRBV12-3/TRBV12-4	TGTGCCAGCAGTTTACGGCCTAGCAGGCGCAATGAGCAGTTCTTC	CASSLRPSRRNEQFF
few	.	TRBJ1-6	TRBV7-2	TGTGCCAGCAGCGGGGCAGCGTACGTTGGTTCACCCCTCCACTTT	CASSGAAYVGSPLHF
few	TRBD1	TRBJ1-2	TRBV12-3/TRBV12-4	TGTGCCAGCAGTCCCGGACAGGGGGTGGGCGGCTACACCTTC	CASSPGQGVGGYTF
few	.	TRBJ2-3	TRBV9	TGTGCCAGCAGCCCATCTAGCACAGATACGCAGTATTTT	CASSPSSTDTQYF
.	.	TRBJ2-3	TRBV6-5	TGTGCCAGCAGTTACAGGGTCAGCACAGATACGCAGTATTTT	CASSYRVSTDTQYF
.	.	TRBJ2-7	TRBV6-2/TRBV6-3	TGTGCCAGCAGTTATCCGCCGGGACAAGTCACGGGCGAGCAGTACTTC	CASSYPPGQVTGEQYF